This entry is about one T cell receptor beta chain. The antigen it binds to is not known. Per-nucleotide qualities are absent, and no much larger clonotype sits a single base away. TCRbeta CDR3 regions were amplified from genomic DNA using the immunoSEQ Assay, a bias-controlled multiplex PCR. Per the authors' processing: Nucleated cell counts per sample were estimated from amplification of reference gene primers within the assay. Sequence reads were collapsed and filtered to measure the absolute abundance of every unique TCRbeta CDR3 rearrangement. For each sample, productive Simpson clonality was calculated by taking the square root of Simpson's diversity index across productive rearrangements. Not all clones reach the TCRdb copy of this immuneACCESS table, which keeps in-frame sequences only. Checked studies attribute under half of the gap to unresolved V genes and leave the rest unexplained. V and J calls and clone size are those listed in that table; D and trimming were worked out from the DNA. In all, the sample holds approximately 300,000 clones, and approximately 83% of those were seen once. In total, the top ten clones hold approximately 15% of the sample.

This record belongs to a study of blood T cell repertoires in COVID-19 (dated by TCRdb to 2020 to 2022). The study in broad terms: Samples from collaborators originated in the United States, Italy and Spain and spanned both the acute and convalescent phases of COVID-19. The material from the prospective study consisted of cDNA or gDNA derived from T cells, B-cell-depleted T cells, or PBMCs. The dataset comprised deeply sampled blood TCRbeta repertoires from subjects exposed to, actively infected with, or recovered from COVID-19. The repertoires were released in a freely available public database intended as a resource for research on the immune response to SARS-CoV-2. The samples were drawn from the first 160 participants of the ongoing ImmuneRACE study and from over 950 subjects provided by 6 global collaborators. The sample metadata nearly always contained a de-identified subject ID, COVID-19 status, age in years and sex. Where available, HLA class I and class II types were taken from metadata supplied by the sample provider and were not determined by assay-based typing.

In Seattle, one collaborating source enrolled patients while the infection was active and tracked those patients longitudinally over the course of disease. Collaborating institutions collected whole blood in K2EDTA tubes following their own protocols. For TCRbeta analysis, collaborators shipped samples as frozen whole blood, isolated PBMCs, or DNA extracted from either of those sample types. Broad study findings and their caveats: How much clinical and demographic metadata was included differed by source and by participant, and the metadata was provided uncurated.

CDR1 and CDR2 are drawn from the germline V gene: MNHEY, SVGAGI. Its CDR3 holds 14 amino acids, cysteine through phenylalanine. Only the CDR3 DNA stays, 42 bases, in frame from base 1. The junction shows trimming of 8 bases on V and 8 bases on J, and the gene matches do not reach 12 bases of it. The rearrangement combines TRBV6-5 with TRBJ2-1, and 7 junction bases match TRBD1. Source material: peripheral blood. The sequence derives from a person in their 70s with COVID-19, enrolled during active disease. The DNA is TGTGCCAGCTCGGGACAGTCGAATCGCCATGAGCAGTTCTTC. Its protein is CASSGQSNRHEQFF.